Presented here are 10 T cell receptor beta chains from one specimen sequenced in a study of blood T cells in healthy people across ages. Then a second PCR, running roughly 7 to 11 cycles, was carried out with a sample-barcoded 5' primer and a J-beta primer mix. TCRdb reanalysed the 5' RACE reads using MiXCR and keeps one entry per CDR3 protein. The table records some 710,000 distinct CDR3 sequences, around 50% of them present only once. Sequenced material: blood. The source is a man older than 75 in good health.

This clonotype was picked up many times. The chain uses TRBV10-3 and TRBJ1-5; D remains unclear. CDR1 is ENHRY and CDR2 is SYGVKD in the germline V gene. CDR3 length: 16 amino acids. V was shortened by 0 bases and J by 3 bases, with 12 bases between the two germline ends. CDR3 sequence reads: CAISESDKGLNQPQHF. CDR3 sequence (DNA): TGTGCCATCAGTGAGTCCGATAAAGGGCTCAATCAGCCCCAGCATTTT.

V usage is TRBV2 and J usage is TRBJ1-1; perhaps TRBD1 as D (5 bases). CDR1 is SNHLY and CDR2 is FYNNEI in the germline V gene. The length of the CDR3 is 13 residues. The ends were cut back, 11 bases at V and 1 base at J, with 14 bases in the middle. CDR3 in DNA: TGTGCCGGATCGACAGAGAAGAACACTGAAGCTTTCTTT. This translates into CAGSTEKNTEAFF.

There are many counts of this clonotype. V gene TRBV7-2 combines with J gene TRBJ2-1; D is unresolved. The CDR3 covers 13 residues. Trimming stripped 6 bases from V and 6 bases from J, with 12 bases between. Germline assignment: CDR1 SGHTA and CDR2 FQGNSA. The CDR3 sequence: CASRLASGNEQFF. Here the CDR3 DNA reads TGTGCCAGCAGGCTGGCCAGTGGCAATGAGCAGTTCTTC.

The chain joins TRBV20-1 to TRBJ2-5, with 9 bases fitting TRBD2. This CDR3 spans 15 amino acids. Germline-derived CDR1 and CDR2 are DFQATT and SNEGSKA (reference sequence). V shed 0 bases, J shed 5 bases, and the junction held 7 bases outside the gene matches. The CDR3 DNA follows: TGCAGTGCTAGAGATACCCTAGCGGGAAGGGAGACCCAGTACTTC. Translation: CSARDTLAGRETQYF.

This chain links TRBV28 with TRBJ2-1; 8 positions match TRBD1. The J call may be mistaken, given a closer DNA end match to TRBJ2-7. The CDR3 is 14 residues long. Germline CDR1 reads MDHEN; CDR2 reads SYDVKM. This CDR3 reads CASRTGQGAYEQYF. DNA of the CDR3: TGTGCCAGCAGAACCGGACAGGGTGCGTACGAGCAGTACTTC.

The CDR3 DNA reads TGCAGTGCTAGAGTCCTGAACTATGGCTACACCTTC. Protein product: CSARVLNYGYTF. V and J are TRBV20-1 and TRBJ1-2; D not certain. There are 12 residues in the CDR3. V was clipped by 1 base and J by 2 bases, with 5 bases between them. In germline, CDR1 is DFQATT, CDR2 SNEGSKA (reference sequence).

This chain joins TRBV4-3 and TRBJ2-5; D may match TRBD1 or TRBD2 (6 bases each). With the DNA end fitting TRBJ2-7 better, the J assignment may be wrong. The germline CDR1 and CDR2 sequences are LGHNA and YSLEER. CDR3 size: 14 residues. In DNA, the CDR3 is TGCGCCAGCAGCCAAGAAGGGGGGTATCGCGAGCAGTACTTC. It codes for CASSQEGGYREQYF.

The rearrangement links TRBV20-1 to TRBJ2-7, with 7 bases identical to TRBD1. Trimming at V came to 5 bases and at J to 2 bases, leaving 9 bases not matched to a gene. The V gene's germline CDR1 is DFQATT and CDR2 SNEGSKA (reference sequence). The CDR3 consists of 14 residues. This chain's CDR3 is CSAFRDSDAYEQYF. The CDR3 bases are TGCAGTGCTTTCCGGGACAGTGATGCCTACGAGCAGTACTTC.

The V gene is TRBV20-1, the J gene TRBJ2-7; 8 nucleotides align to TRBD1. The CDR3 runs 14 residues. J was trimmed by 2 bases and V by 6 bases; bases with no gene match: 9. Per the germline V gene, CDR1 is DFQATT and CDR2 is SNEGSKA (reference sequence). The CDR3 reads CSALRQGSPYEQYF. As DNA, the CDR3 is TGCAGTGCGCTTAGACAGGGGTCCCCCTACGAGCAGTACTTC.

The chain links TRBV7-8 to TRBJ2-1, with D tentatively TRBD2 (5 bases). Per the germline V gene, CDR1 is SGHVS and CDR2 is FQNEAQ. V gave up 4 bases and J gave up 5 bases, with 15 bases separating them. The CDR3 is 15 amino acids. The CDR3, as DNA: TGTGCCAGCAGCTCGCCGGGAACCCGTAACAATGAGCAGTTCTTC. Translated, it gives CASSSPGTRNNEQFF.